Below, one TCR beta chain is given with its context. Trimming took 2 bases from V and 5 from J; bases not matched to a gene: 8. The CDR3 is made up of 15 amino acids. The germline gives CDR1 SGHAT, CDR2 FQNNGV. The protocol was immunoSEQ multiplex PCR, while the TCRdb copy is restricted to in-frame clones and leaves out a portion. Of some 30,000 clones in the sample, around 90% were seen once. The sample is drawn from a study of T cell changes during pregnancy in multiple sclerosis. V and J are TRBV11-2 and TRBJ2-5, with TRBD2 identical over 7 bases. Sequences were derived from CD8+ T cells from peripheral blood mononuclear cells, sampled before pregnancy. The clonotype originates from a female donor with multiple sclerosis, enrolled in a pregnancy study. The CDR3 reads CASSLNREVGETQYF. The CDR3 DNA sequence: TGTGCCAGCAGCTTAAACCGGGAGGTAGGGGAGACCCAGTACTTC.